A single sample gave rise to the 29 T cell receptor beta chains below, sequenced in a study of siplizumab effects on memory and regulatory T cells. Data came from immunoSEQ multiplex PCR; TCRdb stores just in-frame clones and leaves some out. The data hold about 69,000 clones, with about 90% observed a single time. The sample consisted of Tregs sorted from blood. These receptors came from a human donor in good health.

This clone counts as medium-sized (0.01 to 0.1%). The rearrangement joins TRBV6-1 to TRBJ1-1; perhaps TRBD1 as D (6 bases). The CDR3 totals 16 residues. CDR1 is MNHNS and CDR2 is SASEGT in the germline V gene. The V gene lost 2 bases and the J gene lost 3 bases, with 16 bases spanning the gap. The CDR3 spells CASSETFWTDYTEAFF. CDR3 DNA sequence: TGTGCCAGCAGTGAAACCTTTTGGACAGATTACACTGAAGCTTTCTTT.

The V and J genes are TRBV28 and TRBJ2-2, with D possibly being TRBD1 or TRBD2 (5 bases each). Germline CDR1 MDHEN, CDR2 SYDVKM. The length of the CDR3 is 15 residues. V lost 2 bases and J lost 2, with 9 bases in between. The CDR3 region has the DNA TGTGCCAGCAGTTTAGGGACCGCTAACACCGGGGAGCTGTTTTTT. It codes for CASSLGTANTGELFF.

The count of this clone is one. The gene calls are TRBV7-2 and TRBJ2-7; tentatively, D is TRBD2 (5 bases). Trimming stripped 2 bases from V and 3 bases from J, with 11 bases between. Germline V gives CDR1 SGHTA, CDR2 FQGNSA. This CDR3 has 14 residues. This CDR3 is CASSLSSVLYEQYF. CDR3 in DNA: TGTGCCAGCAGCTTAAGTAGCGTGCTCTACGAGCAGTACTTC.

The rearrangement links TRBV7-6 to TRBJ2-3; D is perhaps TRBD2 (5 bases). The CDR3 consists of 18 residues. Per the germline V gene, CDR1 is SGHVS and CDR2 is FNYEAQ. The germline V and J ends were trimmed by 4 bases and 2 bases, with 22 bases remaining between them. The CDR3, as DNA: TGTGCCAGCAGCTCCGATCGGGTAGGAGCGGCTTACACAGATACGCAGTATTTT. This codes for CASSSDRVGAAYTDTQYF.

The V and J genes are TRBV9 and TRBJ2-2; possibly TRBD1 for D (6 bases). The germline V gene encodes CDR1 SGDLS and CDR2 YYNGEE. CDR3 length equals 15 residues. V dropped 3 bases and J dropped 0 bases, with 9 bases sitting between them. CDR3 sequence reads: CASSERTANTGELFF. The CDR3 DNA is TGTGCCAGCAGCGAGCGGACAGCGAACACCGGGGAGCTGTTTTTT.

The chain joins TRBV7-9 to TRBJ1-2; possible D gene TRBD1, 5 bases. CDR3 length: 14 amino acids. Germline CDR1 SEHNR, CDR2 FQNEAQ (reference sequence). Trimming took off 7 bases at V and 0 bases at J, with 12 bases between the two ends. The CDR3 region has the DNA TGTGCCAGCACCCCTTCGACAGCTAACTATGGCTACACCTTC. This gives the protein CASTPSTANYGYTF.

The chain has TRBV5-1 and TRBJ1-2; D not resolved. Trimming removed 1 base at V and 8 bases at J, with 15 bases between. CDR1 and CDR2 (germline): SGHRS, YFSETQ. This CDR3 has 14 residues. The CDR3 reads CASSLNGDARGYTF. CDR3 DNA sequence: TGCGCCAGCAGCTTGAATGGTGATGCCAGGGGCTACACCTTC.

This chain joins TRBV9 and TRBJ2-7; TRBD2 matches 10 bases. Germline V gives CDR1 SGDLS, CDR2 YYNGEE. The CDR3 is made up of 15 amino acids. Germline trimming cut 0 bases from V and 3 bases from J; bases unmatched to any gene: 3. This CDR3 is CASSVAGTSDYEQYF. Here the CDR3 DNA reads TGTGCCAGCAGCGTAGCCGGGACTAGCGACTACGAGCAGTACTTC.

The chain combines TRBV18 with TRBJ2-6; no definite D call. V dropped 0 bases and J dropped 1 base, with 7 bases sitting between them. This CDR3 is 16 amino acids long. CDR1 and CDR2 from the germline V gene are KGHSH and LQKENI. This CDR3 is CASSPPVVSGANVLTF. The CDR3 DNA sequence: TGTGCCAGCTCACCACCGGTCGTTTCTGGGGCCAACGTCCTGACTTTC. Drawing the rest from reference TRBV18 and TRBJ2-6, the complete variable domain is NAGVMQNPRHLVRRRGQEARLRCSPMKGHSHVYWYRQLPEEGLKFMVYLQKENIIDESGMPKERFSAEFPKEGPSILRIQQVVRGDSAAYFCASSPPVVSGANVLTFGAGSRLTVL.

CDR3 region: CASIPHRRPLGYTF. Written as DNA, the CDR3 is TGTGCCAGCATCCCTCATAGGCGACCTCTCGGCTACACCTTC. The chain joins TRBV28 to TRBJ1-2; D unclear. This CDR3 region has 14 residues. From germline, CDR1 is MDHEN and CDR2 SYDVKM. The V end lost 7 bases, the J end lost 8 bases, and 20 bases lay between the germline ends.

The table lists this clone with a few counts. This chain links TRBV30 with TRBJ2-7; no firm D call. V was shortened by 6 bases and J by 2 bases, with 8 bases between the two germline ends. The CDR3 is made up of 11 amino acids. The germline V gene has CDR1 GTSNPN and CDR2 SVGIG (reference sequence). Here the CDR3 DNA reads TGTGCCTGTTGCCGGACCTACGAGCAGTACTTC. Its translation: CACCRTYEQYF.

V usage is TRBV9 and J usage is TRBJ2-3, with D possibly TRBD2 on 5 matching bases. CDR3 size: 16 residues. The germline gives CDR1 SGDLS, CDR2 YYNGEE. The V and J ends lost 3 bases and 6 bases respectively, with 20 bases between them. In nucleotides, the CDR3 is TGTGCCAGCAGCGCGTTCCCCGGGGTGGAATGGGATACGCAGTATTTT. It encodes CASSAFPGVEWDTQYF.

The chain's CDR3 is CASSPLIYQETQYF. The CDR3 DNA is TGTGCCAGCAGCCCCCTCATATACCAAGAGACCCAGTACTTC. The rearrangement uses TRBV28 and TRBJ2-5; D is unresolved. Trimming left V 6 bases short and J 0 bases short, with 11 bases between. Per germline, CDR1 MDHEN and CDR2 SYDVKM. The length of the CDR3 is 14 residues.

The chain links TRBV2 to TRBJ2-1, with TRBD2 as a possible D gene (5 bases). Germline V CDR1 and CDR2: SNHLY, FYNNEI. The CDR3 has 11 residues. Deletions cut 3 bases from V and 16 bases from J, with 13 bases between. The CDR3 sequence is CASSERVSLFF. The DNA of the CDR3 is TGTGCCAGCAGTGAGAGGGTCAGCCTATTCTTC.

The V call is TRBV5-1, the J call TRBJ2-1; 12 bases are a match to TRBD1. Germline loops: CDR1 SGHRS, CDR2 YFSETQ. The ends lost 3 bases at V and 0 bases at J; junction bases unmatched: 10. The CDR3 is 19 amino acids. The chain's CDR3 is CASSSGTGGALFSYNEQFF. CDR3 sequence (DNA): TGCGCCAGCAGCTCCGGGACAGGGGGCGCTTTGTTCTCCTACAATGAGCAGTTCTTC.

V usage is TRBV6-6 and J usage is TRBJ2-3; no clear D gene. CDR3 length equals 15 residues. Trimming took off 5 bases at V and 7 bases at J, with 19 bases between the two ends. In germline, CDR1 is MNHNY, CDR2 SVGAGI (reference sequence). DNA of the CDR3: TGTGCCAGCAGTACCGATTCGCGGCGTTTTAATACGCAGTATTTT. It is translated as CASSTDSRRFNTQYF.

This clone came up a few times. V and J are TRBV11-2 and TRBJ2-2; no clear D. Germline loops: CDR1 SGHAT, CDR2 FQNNGV. This CDR3 is built from 13 residues. Between the trimmed V and J ends, which lost 0 bases and 6 bases, there was a span of 5 bases. This CDR3 is CASSLDESGELFF. CDR3 nucleotides: TGTGCCAGCAGCTTAGATGAATCCGGGGAGCTGTTTTTT. Together with reference TRBV11-2 and TRBJ2-2, the CDR3 gives the full variable domain: EAGVAQSPRYKIIEKRQSVAFWCNPISGHATLYWYQQILGQGPKLLIQFQNNGVVDDSQLPKDRFSAERLKGVDSTLKIQPAKLEDSAVYLCASSLDESGELFFGEGSRLTVL.

The chain uses TRBV29-1 and TRBJ1-2; D unclear. Between the trimmed V and J ends, which lost 4 bases and 2 bases, there was a span of 8 bases. CDR3 length: 12 amino acids. From germline, CDR1 is SQVTM and CDR2 ANQGSEA. CDR3 sequence reads: CSVAGRNYGYTF. CDR3 nucleotide sequence: TGCAGCGTTGCTGGTCGGAACTATGGCTACACCTTC.

This clone is a singleton in its sample. V usage is TRBV5-1 and J usage is TRBJ2-1; 9 nucleotides agree with TRBD2. This CDR3 is 14 amino acids long. Germline V CDR1 and CDR2: SGHRS, YFSETQ. The junction had 8 bases not matched to a gene; V was cut back by 7 bases and J by 6 bases. CDR3 sequence (DNA): TGCGCCAGCTCAGCGGGAGGTCCCTCCAATGAGCAGTTCTTC. This encodes CASSAGGPSNEQFF.

V usage is TRBV5-4 and J usage is TRBJ2-1, with a weak D call TRBD2 (6 bases). The germline V and J ends were trimmed by 3 bases and 6 bases, with 16 bases remaining between them. The germline V gene encodes CDR1 SGHNT and CDR2 YYREEE (reference sequence). The CDR3 covers 15 residues. CDR3 sequence: CASSSRAGSSNEQFF. DNA of the CDR3: TGTGCCAGCAGCTCTCGCGCGGGATCTAGCAATGAGCAGTTCTTC.

The chain couples TRBV7-9 to TRBJ2-1; TRBD2 matches 10 bases. The CDR3 runs to 15 residues. The germline V gene has CDR1 SEHNR and CDR2 FQNEAQ (reference sequence). Trimming removed 5 bases from V and 7 bases from J; junction bases left unmatched: 8. This CDR3 is CASSVGLARRNEQFF. CDR3 bases: TGTGCCAGCAGCGTGGGACTAGCGCGAAGGAATGAGCAGTTCTTC.

This clone has just one count. The rearrangement links TRBV7-2 to TRBJ2-2; unclear D gene. CDR3 length: 18 amino acids. Germline CDR1 reads SGHTA; CDR2 reads FQGNSA. V lost 4 bases and J 5 bases, leaving 23 bases between the germline ends. CDR3 region: CASSSPSSQPIRTGELFF. CDR3 in DNA: TGTGCCAGCAGCTCACCCTCCTCACAGCCAATTAGGACCGGGGAGCTGTTTTTT.

This chain uses TRBV15 with TRBJ1-1, with 7 bases fitting TRBD1. The V segment lost 6 bases and the J segment 4 bases; nucleotides outside the gene matches: 14. Germline lookup yields CDR1 LNHNV and CDR2 YYDKDF (reference sequence). CDR3 length: 16 amino acids. The CDR3, as DNA: TGTGCCACCAGTCCCCTGTGGAGGGGGCTTGGCACTGAAGCTTTCTTT. Its translation: CATSPLWRGLGTEAFF. Full variable domain (outside the CDR3, taken from reference TRBV15 and TRBJ1-1): DAMVIQNPRYQVTQFGKPVTLSCSQTLNHNVMYWYQQKSSQAPKLLFHYYDKDFNNEADTPDNFQSRRPNTSFCFLDIRSPGLGDTAMYLCATSPLWRGLGTEAFFGQGTRLTVV.

The J gene is TRBJ1-1, the V gene TRBV5-5; 8 nucleotides match TRBD1. The CDR3 is made up of 15 amino acids. Trimming removed 0 bases from V and 0 bases from J; junction bases left unmatched: 1. CDR1 is SGHKS and CDR2 is YYEKEE in the germline V gene (reference sequence). CDR3: CASSLAGGLNTEAFF. The CDR3 DNA is TGTGCCAGCAGCTTGGCAGGGGGCCTGAACACTGAAGCTTTCTTT.

The gene calls are TRBV9 and TRBJ2-2, with D perhaps given as TRBD1 or TRBD2 (5 bases each). Trimming left V 3 bases short and J 6 bases short, with 15 bases between. The CDR3 consists of 15 residues. Germline lookup yields CDR1 SGDLS and CDR2 YYNGEE. CDR3 sequence: CASSEGTPEAGELFF. Written as DNA, the CDR3 is TGTGCCAGCAGCGAGGGGACCCCCGAGGCCGGGGAGCTGTTTTTT.

The J gene is TRBJ2-7, the V gene TRBV7-2, with D possibly being TRBD1 (5 bases). V was trimmed by 3 bases and J by 1 base, leaving 16 bases between them. CDR3 length: 16 residues. Germline lookup yields CDR1 SGHTA and CDR2 FQGNSA. CDR3 residues: CASSLVLGATSYEQYF. The CDR3, as DNA: TGTGCCAGCAGCTTGGTCCTAGGGGCCACGTCCTACGAGCAGTACTTC.

The chain uses TRBV19 and TRBJ2-1, with D perhaps TRBD2 (6 bases). This CDR3 comprises 13 residues. Germline assignment: CDR1 LNHDA and CDR2 SQIVND (reference sequence). V was shortened by 6 bases and J by 5 bases, with 11 bases between the two germline ends. CDR3 loop: CASRFRGNNEQFF. In DNA form, the CDR3 reads TGTGCCAGTAGGTTCCGGGGGAACAATGAGCAGTTCTTC.

The chain joins TRBV28 to TRBJ2-5, with 7 bases identical to TRBD1. V lost 2 bases to trimming and J lost 3 bases; unmatched junction nucleotides: 6. Looked up from germline, CDR1 is MDHEN and CDR2 is SYDVKM. CDR3 size: 15 residues. The CDR3 loop reads CASSLHRQGEETQYF. The CDR3 coding sequence is TGTGCCAGCAGTTTACACCGACAGGGCGAAGAGACCCAGTACTTC.

This chain links TRBV10-2 with TRBJ1-5; D call uncertain. The germline CDR1 and CDR2 sequences are WSHSY and SAAADI. V lost 3 bases and J lost 7, with 7 bases in between. The length of the CDR3 is 12 residues. CDR3 bases: TGCGCCAGCAGTGACAGGCAACAGCCCCAGCATTTT. Encoded protein: CASSDRQQPQHF.